This TCR beta chain was observed in a study of cytomegalovirus exposure and HLA in healthy donors. Points from the study as a whole: Segments of the TCR beta V type were, in most cases, productive about 90% or about 30% of the time in an earlier analysis.

Worth noting for this clone: Its matching antigen is unknown.

Trimming stripped 3 bases from V and 4 bases from J, with 18 bases between. Germline V CDR1 and CDR2: SGHNT, YYREEE (reference sequence). The CDR3 loop spans 16 amino acids. Primers included in the PCR were 60 Vbeta and 13 Jbeta primers. The repertoire was sequenced with immunoSEQ multiplex PCR; TCRdb's copy has only in-frame clones and lacks some. In the table there are fewer than 150,000 clones, around 77% of which are singletons. The rearrangement joins TRBV5-4 to TRBJ2-3; possibly TRBD1 for D (6 bases). The source material was PBMCs. The sequence was collected from a man aged 50 to 59 in good health and CMV-seronegative. CDR3 sequence: CASSYAGTRGPDTQYF. Written as DNA, the CDR3 is TGTGCCAGCAGCTACGCCGGGACACGGGGCCCAGATACGCAGTATTTT. The complete variable domain, with remaining parts taken from reference TRBV5-4 and TRBJ2-3, reads ETGVTQSPTHLIKTRGQQVTLRCSSQSGHNTVSWYQQALGQGPQFIFQYYREEENGRGNFPPRFSGLQFPNYSSELNVNALELDDSALYLCASSYAGTRGPDTQYFGPGTRLTVL.